These 29 T cell receptor beta chains originate from one sample sequenced in a study of Ad26.COV2.S vaccination and SARS-CoV-2 variants. Treatment reported: around 19 received Ad26.COV2.S at low or high dose, single or two shots; about 5 received placebo; per-sample allocation not given. Day 63 following the first vaccine or placebo injection was when the samples were taken. The repertoire was sequenced with immunoSEQ multiplex PCR; TCRdb's copy has only in-frame clones and lacks some. This table has 350,000 to 500,000 clones, around 87% appearing once. Sample: peripheral blood, taken in a trial of Ad26.COV2.S vaccine versus placebo. The source is a person aged 18-60 years who received the Ad26.COV2.S COVID-19 vaccine or a placebo.

The chain uses TRBV3-1 (or the pseudogene TRBV3-2) and TRBJ1-1, with D possibly being TRBD1 (5 bases). Germline V gene data show CDR1 as LGHDT and CDR2 as YNNKEL (reference sequence). The CDR3 is 13 amino acids. The V end was cut by 4 bases, the J end by 4 bases, with 10 bases between. The CDR3 coding sequence is TGTGCCAGCAGCCTCGGAGGGGCCACTGAAGCTTTCTTT. Translation gives CASSLGGATEAFF.

The chain joins TRBV12-3 or TRBV12-4 to TRBJ1-1; D ambiguous. Deletions cut 2 bases from V and 5 bases from J, with 9 bases between. The CDR3 loop spans 13 amino acids. The CDR3 spells CASSLSGETEAFF. For the CDR3, the DNA is TGTGCCAGCAGTTTATCTGGGGAGACTGAAGCTTTCTTT.

The chain links TRBV11-3 to TRBJ2-2; TRBD1 might be the D (5 bases). Germline V gene data show CDR1 as SGHNT and CDR2 as YENEEA. The CDR3 consists of 14 residues. Trimming shortened V by 5 bases and J by 1 base, and 8 bases separated the two germline ends. The CDR3, as DNA: TGTGCCAGCAGCGACAGATTGAACACCGGGGAGCTGTTTTTT. Amino acid sequence: CASSDRLNTGELFF.

This clone appeared a single time. CDR3 sequence: CASRRGREQASPSYEQYF. In DNA, the CDR3 is TGTGCCAGCCGCCGGGGCCGGGAACAGGCTAGCCCTTCCTACGAGCAGTACTTC. V is TRBV7-9 and J is TRBJ2-7, with D possibly being TRBD1 or TRBD2 (5 bases each). The CDR3 runs to 18 residues. The germline CDR1 and CDR2 sequences are SEHNR and FQNEAQ (reference sequence). The V end lost 8 bases, the J end lost 1 base, and 27 bases lay between the germline ends. Complete variable domain (other parts from reference TRBV7-9 and TRBJ2-7): DTGVSQNPRHKITKRGQNVTFRCDPISEHNRLYWYRQTLGQGPEFLTYFQNEAQLEKSRLLSDRFSAERPKGSFSTLEIQRTEQGDSAMYLCASRRGREQASPSYEQYFGPGTRLTVT.

The chain's CDR3 is CASSQDDREGAFF. CDR3 nucleotide sequence: TGTGCCAGCAGCCAAGACGACAGGGAAGGAGCTTTCTTT. The chain links TRBV4-2 to TRBJ1-1, with 7 bases matching TRBD1. The CDR3 is made up of 13 amino acids. Germline values: CDR1 LGHNA, CDR2 YNFKEQ. V was clipped by 0 bases and J by 10 bases; unmatched bases: 5.

V gene TRBV5-1 combines with J gene TRBJ2-2; 8 bases align to TRBD1. The germline gives CDR1 SGHRS, CDR2 YFSETQ. Trimming removed 4 bases from V and 6 bases from J; junction bases left unmatched: 5. This CDR3 region has 14 residues. DNA for the CDR3: TGCGCCAGCAGCGTCGGACAGGGTTCCGGGGAGCTGTTTTTT. This sequence encodes CASSVGQGSGELFF. The full variable domain, its missing parts supplied by reference TRBV5-1 and TRBJ2-2, is KAGVTQTPRYLIKTRGQQVTLSCSPISGHRSVSWYQQTPGQGLQFLFEYFSETQRNKGNFPGRFSGRQFSNSRSEMNVSTLELGDSALYLCASSVGQGSGELFFGEGSRLTVL.

In its sample, this clone was seen a few times. The chain recombines TRBV9 with TRBJ1-2; no clear D gene. CDR3 length equals 14 residues. The V end was cut by 6 bases, the J end by 0 bases, with 12 bases between. Germline CDR1 reads SGDLS; CDR2 reads YYNGEE. The CDR3 protein is CASISDNPNYGYTF. CDR3 coding DNA: TGTGCCAGCATTTCTGACAACCCTAACTATGGCTACACCTTC.

J is TRBJ1-1 and V is TRBV6-5; D might be TRBD1 (5 bases). CDR3 length: 16 residues. V was shortened by 3 bases and J by 3 bases, with 17 bases between the two germline ends. The germline CDR1 and CDR2 sequences are MNHEY and SVGAGI. The CDR3 sequence: CASSYLGTVLYTEAFF. The CDR3 nucleotides are TGTGCCAGCAGTTATCTGGGGACGGTTCTTTACACTGAAGCTTTCTTT.

J is TRBJ1-2 and V is TRBV6-2 or TRBV6-3; 7 bases map to TRBD1. The CDR3 spans 14 residues. CDR1 MNHEY and CDR2 SVGEGT come from the germline V gene. With 2 bases clipped from V and 3 bases from J, the junction kept 3 bases outside the gene matches. DNA for the CDR3: TGTGCCAGCAGTTACATAGGGACAGACTATGGCTACACCTTC. Protein: CASSYIGTDYGYTF.

The gene calls are TRBV6-6 and TRBJ2-1, with D perhaps matching TRBD2 (6 bases). The CDR3 spans 15 residues. Germline V gene lookup returns CDR1 MNHNY and CDR2 SVGAGI (reference sequence). Trimming removed 6 bases from V and 10 bases from J, with 22 bases in between. CDR3: CASSPRGVDRGEQFF. Here the CDR3 DNA reads TGTGCCAGCAGCCCCCGCGGGGTAGACCGGGGGGAGCAGTTCTTC.

This clone was observed a few times. The gene calls are TRBV11-2 and TRBJ2-1; D possibly corresponds to TRBD2 (5 bases). The CDR3 covers 14 residues. Germline V gene lookup returns CDR1 SGHAT and CDR2 FQNNGV. V lost 1 base and J 6 bases, leaving 10 bases between the germline ends. DNA for the CDR3: TGTGCCAGCAGCTTAGGACTACCCGGCAATGAGCAGTTCTTC. The encoded protein is CASSLGLPGNEQFF.

This sequence joins TRBV7-2 and TRBJ2-2; no firm D call. The CDR3 covers 13 residues. The germline V and J ends were trimmed by 5 bases and 4 bases, with 8 bases remaining between them. Germline lookup yields CDR1 SGHTA and CDR2 FQGNSA. The CDR3 here is CASSQWGTGELFF. CDR3 nucleotides: TGTGCCAGCAGCCAGTGGGGCACCGGGGAGCTGTTTTTT.

CDR3 DNA: TGTGCCAGCAACTCGGACCGACGTCGGGGCTACACCTTC. Its protein is CASNSDRRRGYTF. The chain is built from TRBV6-5 and TRBJ1-2; D gene unclear. Germline values: CDR1 MNHEY, CDR2 SVGAGI. The CDR3 length is 13 residues. V was pared by 7 bases and J by 8 bases, with 17 bases between.

The J gene is TRBJ2-1, the V gene TRBV29-1; D gene uncertain. CDR1 is SQVTM, CDR2 ANQGSEA, per germline. The CDR3 totals 14 residues. V was pared by 2 bases and J by 2 bases, with 10 bases between. The CDR3 protein is CSVEIGRPYNEQFF. CDR3 DNA: TGCAGCGTTGAAATCGGGCGCCCCTACAATGAGCAGTTCTTC.

The V call is TRBV12-3 or TRBV12-4, the J call TRBJ1-6; D gene uncertain. The CDR3 spans 12 residues. V was clipped by 4 bases and J by 9 bases, with 7 bases between them. CDR3 sequence (DNA): TGTGCCAGCAGTTACATCAGTTCACCCCTCCACTTT. It translates to CASSYISSPLHF.

The DNA for the CDR3 is TGTGCCAGCAGTTACAGTTTCGGGGGCAAGACCGGGGAGCTGTTTTTT. Its protein is CASSYSFGGKTGELFF. The V gene is TRBV6-5, the J gene TRBJ2-2; D is tentatively TRBD1 or TRBD2 (6 bases each). Germline V gene lookup returns CDR1 MNHEY and CDR2 SVGAGI. Deletions cut 2 bases from V and 5 bases from J, with 15 bases between. The CDR3 runs 16 residues.

About this clone itself: This specimen includes other DNA sequences encoding the same CDR3. This chain joins TRBV18 and TRBJ2-5; D might be TRBD1 (6 bases). The V and J ends lost 3 bases and 1 base respectively, with 9 bases between them. The CDR3 sequence is 14 residues long. CDR1 is KGHSH and CDR2 is LQKENI in the germline V gene. The CDR3 region is CASSPGTPQETQYF. The CDR3 region has the DNA TGTGCCAGCTCACCCGGGACACCCCAAGAGACCCAGTACTTC.

A few counts support this clone. This chain connects TRBV18 to TRBJ2-1, with TRBD1 matching 9 bases. Germline trimming cut 0 bases from V and 6 bases from J; bases unmatched to any gene: 9. The CDR3 runs 17 residues. Germline-derived CDR1 and CDR2 are KGHSH and LQKENI. The CDR3 sequence is CASSPPSTGGLRNEQFF. The CDR3 region has the DNA TGTGCCAGCTCACCACCGTCGACAGGGGGGCTTCGCAATGAGCAGTTCTTC.

V gene TRBV29-1 combines with J gene TRBJ1-1; D perhaps matches TRBD1 (6 bases). Germline lookup yields CDR1 SQVTM and CDR2 ANQGSEA. The CDR3 totals 13 residues. V dropped 7 bases and J dropped 2 bases, with 14 bases sitting between them. This chain's CDR3 is CSAGSGGNTEAFF. The DNA of the CDR3 is TGCAGCGCCGGGTCCGGGGGCAACACTGAAGCTTTCTTT.

The V call is TRBV5-1, the J call TRBJ2-3; D is perhaps TRBD2 (6 bases). With 3 bases removed from V and 0 bases from J, the gap between germline ends came to 14 bases. The CDR3 has 16 amino acids. The germline CDR1 and CDR2 sequences are SGHRS and YFSETQ. The CDR3 spells CASSSLPSASTDTQYF. The CDR3 DNA is TGCGCCAGCAGCTCTCTTCCTAGCGCTAGCACAGATACGCAGTATTTT.

V is TRBV5-1 and J is TRBJ1-2, with D tentatively TRBD1 (6 bases). Germline V gene sequence: CDR1 SGHRS, CDR2 YFSETQ. V shed 1 base and J shed 1 base, with 14 bases lying between them. The CDR3 has 16 residues. The CDR3 nucleotides are TGCGCCAGCAGCTTGAACAGGGCGAGTAATAACTATGGCTACACCTTC. Its protein is CASSLNRASNNYGYTF.

The V and J genes are TRBV9 and TRBJ2-6, with D tentatively TRBD2 (6 bases). V lost 4 bases to trimming and J lost 6 bases, with 14 bases between them. The CDR3 is 15 amino acids. Germline-derived CDR1 and CDR2 are SGDLS and YYNGEE. This CDR3 reads CASSTETREANVLTF. CDR3 nucleotide sequence: TGTGCCAGCAGCACTGAGACTAGAGAGGCCAACGTCCTGACTTTC.

The V call is TRBV28, the J call TRBJ1-2; perhaps TRBD1 as D (5 bases). The CDR3 has 13 residues. Germline loops: CDR1 MDHEN, CDR2 SYDVKM. Trimming removed 3 bases from V and 8 bases from J, with 13 bases in between. CDR3 coding DNA: TGTGCCAGCAGTTTTGGGGATAACAGGGGCTACACCTTC. Residues: CASSFGDNRGYTF.

The rearrangement uses TRBV6-5 and TRBJ2-7; no firm D call. The length of the CDR3 is 14 residues. Germline lookup yields CDR1 MNHEY and CDR2 SVGAGI. V lost 6 bases to trimming and J lost 0 bases, with 12 bases between them. The CDR3 region is CASRLGGSSYEQYF. CDR3 nucleotides: TGTGCCAGCAGGTTAGGTGGGTCCTCCTACGAGCAGTACTTC.

The gene calls are TRBV7-6 and TRBJ1-1; a possible D gene is TRBD1 (6 bases). The CDR3 is 17 residues long. The germline V gene encodes CDR1 SGHVS and CDR2 FNYEAQ. V was shortened by 1 base and J by 5 bases, with 20 bases between the two germline ends. CDR3 amino acids: CASSLEVTGTDGTEAFF. The DNA for the CDR3 is TGTGCCAGCAGCTTAGAAGTTACAGGGACGGATGGAACTGAAGCTTTCTTT.

The DNA for the CDR3 is TGTGCCAGCAGCTTCGGGACATGGGTCTCGAAGCTCCTCAATGAGCAGTTCTTC. Its translation: CASSFGTWVSKLLNEQFF. This rearrangement joins TRBV5-6 to TRBJ2-1; a possible D gene is TRBD1 (6 bases). From germline, CDR1 is SGHDT and CDR2 YYEEEE. The CDR3 is 18 amino acids. Trimming pared 2 bases from V and 6 bases from J, leaving 24 bases between.

The chain links TRBV5-1 to TRBJ2-7; 7 bases line up with TRBD1. The CDR3 runs 14 residues. Germline CDR1 reads SGHRS; CDR2 reads YFSETQ. The V and J ends lost 1 base and 6 bases, in that order; junction bases with no gene match: 7. Here the CDR3 reads CASSLKQGMGEQYF. DNA for the CDR3: TGCGCCAGCAGCTTGAAACAGGGGATGGGCGAGCAGTACTTC.

This clone was seen more than once but under ten times. The gene calls are TRBV28 and TRBJ1-6; D perhaps matches TRBD1 (5 bases). Trimming cost V 2 bases and J 6 bases, with 14 bases left between them. The CDR3 is 16 residues long. Germline-derived CDR1 and CDR2 are MDHEN and SYDVKM. CDR3: CASSLVALGGNSPLHF. CDR3 DNA sequence: TGTGCCAGCAGTTTAGTGGCACTCGGGGGTAATTCACCCCTCCACTTT.

This clone was seen a single time. V gene TRBV15 combines with J gene TRBJ1-1; D is possibly TRBD1 (6 bases). V was clipped by 0 bases and J by 5 bases, with 16 bases between them. Germline V gene data show CDR1 as LNHNV and CDR2 as YYDKDF (reference sequence). There are 16 residues in the CDR3. This CDR3 is CATSRDRAGAGTEAFF. Here the CDR3 DNA reads TGTGCCACCAGCAGAGATCGCGCGGGGGCGGGGACTGAAGCTTTCTTT.